This T cell receptor beta chain was retrieved from a study of shared clonotypes between healthy human individuals. Study results and caveats: It was anticipated that sequencing depth would influence how many clonotypes donors shared. A handful of donors had roughly 5.2% of their naive CD4 clonotypes in common.

Under the authors' procedure: ImmunoSEQ sequences covered only the junction and lacked quality scores; filtering therefore differed. Profiled with immunoSEQ multiplex PCR; TCRdb holds only in-frame clones, not every one. Clone size and V and J calls were adopted from that table, with D and trimming inferred from the DNA. The data hold 1,500,000 or so clones, with around 98.5% observed a single time. Germline V lookup: CDR1 SGHRS, CDR2 YFSETQ. The V and J ends lost 0 bases and 7 bases respectively, with 11 bases between them. The CDR3 loop spans 14 amino acids. To note about this clone: Antigen: not known.

This sequence originates from a man younger than 40 in good health. Sequences were obtained from naive CD4+ T cells sorted from blood. Indicated subset: CD45RA+ positively selected. The chain combines TRBV5-1 with TRBJ2-1; a possible D gene is TRBD2 (5 bases). CDR3 region: CASSLGAGGNEQFF. DNA for the CDR3: TGCGCCAGCAGCTTGGGGGCAGGCGGGAATGAGCAGTTCTTC. The full variable domain, with the rest looked up from reference TRBV5-1 and TRBJ2-1, is KAGVTQTPRYLIKTRGQQVTLSCSPISGHRSVSWYQQTPGQGLQFLFEYFSETQRNKGNFPGRFSGRQFSNSRSEMNVSTLELGDSALYLCASSLGAGGNEQFFGPGTRLTVL.